This TCR beta chain was captured by sequencing in a study of regulatory T cells in long-lasting Graves disease. Combining iRepertoire HTBI primers with Arm-PCR of CDR3 regions, the authors built TCR beta libraries. TCRdb recomputed calls from the multiplex PCR reads with MiXCR, one row per CDR3 protein. This table has about 610,000 distinct CDR3 sequences, about 15% appearing once. The time point here: newly diagnosed GD, antithyroid drugs for less than 3 months. PBMC RNA was the source of the TCR library. Germline loops: CDR1 SGDLS, CDR2 YYNGEE. The CDR3 sequence is 15 residues long. Comments on this clonotype: The junction does not match germline at one end; this may be a read error.

The data were also submitted as part of a second study, on T cells in Graves' hyperthyroidism and ophthalmopathy.

This specimen was peripheral blood mononuclear cells (PBMCs), taken at new diagnosis, from a patient treated with antithyroid drugs. This rearrangement joins TRBV9 to TRBJ1-1; perhaps TRBD1 as D (5 bases). The clonotype was recovered from a man between 18 and 29 years old with Graves disease. CDR3 nucleotide sequence: TGTGCCAGCAGCTTCGGGGCCCTTCCGAACACTGAAGTTTTCTTT. Protein: CASSFGALPNTEVFF.